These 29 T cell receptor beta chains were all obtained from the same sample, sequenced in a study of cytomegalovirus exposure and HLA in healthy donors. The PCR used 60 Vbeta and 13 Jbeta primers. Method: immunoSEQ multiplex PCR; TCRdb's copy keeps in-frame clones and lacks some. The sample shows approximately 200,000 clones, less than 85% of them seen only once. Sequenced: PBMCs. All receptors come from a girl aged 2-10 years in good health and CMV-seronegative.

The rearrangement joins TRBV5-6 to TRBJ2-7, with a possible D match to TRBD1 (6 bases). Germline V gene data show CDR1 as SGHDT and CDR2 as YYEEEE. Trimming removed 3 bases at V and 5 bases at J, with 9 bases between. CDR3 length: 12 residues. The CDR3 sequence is CASSYTGNEQYF. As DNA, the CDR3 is TGTGCCAGCAGCTACACAGGGAACGAGCAGTACTTC.

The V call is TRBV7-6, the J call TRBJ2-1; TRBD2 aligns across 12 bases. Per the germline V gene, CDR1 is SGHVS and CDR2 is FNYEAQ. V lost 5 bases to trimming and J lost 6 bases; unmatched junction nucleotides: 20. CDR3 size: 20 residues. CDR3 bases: TGTGCCAGCAGCCCCCAAATCCCGACCGGACTAGCGGGACTGCTCAATGAGCAGTTCTTC. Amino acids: CASSPQIPTGLAGLLNEQFF. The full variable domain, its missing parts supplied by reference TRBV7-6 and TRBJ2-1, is GAGVSQSPRYKVTKRGQDVALRCDPISGHVSLYWYRQALGQGPEFLTYFNYEAQQDKSGLPNDRFSAERPEGSISTLTIQRTEQRDSAMYRCASSPQIPTGLAGLLNEQFFGPGTRLTVL.

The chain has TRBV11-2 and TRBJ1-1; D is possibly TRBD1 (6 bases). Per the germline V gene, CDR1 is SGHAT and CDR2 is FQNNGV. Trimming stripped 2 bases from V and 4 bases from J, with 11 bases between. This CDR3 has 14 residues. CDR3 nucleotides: TGTGCCAGCAGCTTAACCAGGGGATTCACTGAAGCTTTCTTT. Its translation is CASSLTRGFTEAFF. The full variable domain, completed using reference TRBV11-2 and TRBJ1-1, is EAGVAQSPRYKIIEKRQSVAFWCNPISGHATLYWYQQILGQGPKLLIQFQNNGVVDDSQLPKDRFSAERLKGVDSTLKIQPAKLEDSAVYLCASSLTRGFTEAFFGQGTRLTVV.

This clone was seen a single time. CDR3 sequence reads: CASSYSTGGVETQYF. CDR3 nucleotide sequence: TGTGCCAGCAGTTACTCGACAGGGGGCGTTGAGACCCAGTACTTC. This chain joins TRBV6-5 and TRBJ2-5, with 10 bases matching TRBD1. The CDR3 is 15 amino acids. V lost 0 bases and J lost 5; bases outside the gene matches: 3. The germline V gene has CDR1 MNHEY and CDR2 SVGAGI.

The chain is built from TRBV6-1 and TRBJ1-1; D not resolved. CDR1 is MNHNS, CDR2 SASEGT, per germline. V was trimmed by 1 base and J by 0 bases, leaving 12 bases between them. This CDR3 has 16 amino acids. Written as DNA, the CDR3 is TGTGCCAGCAGTGAAGAAGGCTCGAGGATGAACACTGAAGCTTTCTTT. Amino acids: CASSEEGSRMNTEAFF.

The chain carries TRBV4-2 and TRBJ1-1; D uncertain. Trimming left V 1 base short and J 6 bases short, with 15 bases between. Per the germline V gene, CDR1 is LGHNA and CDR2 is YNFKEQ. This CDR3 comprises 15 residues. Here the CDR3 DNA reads TGTGCCAGCAGCCAAGCGAGTTGGACGGACTCTGAAGCTTTCTTT. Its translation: CASSQASWTDSEAFF.

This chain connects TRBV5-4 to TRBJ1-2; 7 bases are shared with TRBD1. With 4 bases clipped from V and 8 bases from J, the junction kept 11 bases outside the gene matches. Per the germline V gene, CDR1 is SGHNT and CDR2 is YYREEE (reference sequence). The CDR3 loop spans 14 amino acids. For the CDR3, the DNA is TGTGCCAGCAGCCGGTTCGAGGGGGCTGGGGGCTACACCTTC. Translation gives CASSRFEGAGGYTF. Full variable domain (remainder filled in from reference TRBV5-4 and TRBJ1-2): ETGVTQSPTHLIKTRGQQVTLRCSSQSGHNTVSWYQQALGQGPQFIFQYYREEENGRGNFPPRFSGLQFPNYSSELNVNALELDDSALYLCASSRFEGAGGYTFGSGTRLTVV.

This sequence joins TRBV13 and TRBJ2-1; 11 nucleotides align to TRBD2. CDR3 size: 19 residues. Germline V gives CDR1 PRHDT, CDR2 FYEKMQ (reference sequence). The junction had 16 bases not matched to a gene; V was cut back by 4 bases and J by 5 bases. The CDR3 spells CASSSPLQPLAGGDNEQFF. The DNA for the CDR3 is TGTGCCAGCAGCTCCCCCCTTCAACCTTTAGCGGGAGGGGACAATGAGCAGTTCTTC.

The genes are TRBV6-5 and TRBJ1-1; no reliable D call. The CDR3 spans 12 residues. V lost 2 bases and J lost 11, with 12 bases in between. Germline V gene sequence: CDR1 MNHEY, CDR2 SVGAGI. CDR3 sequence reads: CASSYAEGNAFF. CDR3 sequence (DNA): TGTGCCAGCAGTTACGCGGAGGGCAACGCTTTCTTT.

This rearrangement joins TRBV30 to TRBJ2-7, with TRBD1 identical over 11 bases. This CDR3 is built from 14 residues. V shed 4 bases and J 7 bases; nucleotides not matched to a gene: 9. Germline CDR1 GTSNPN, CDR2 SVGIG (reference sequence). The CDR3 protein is CAWMPTDRGREQYF. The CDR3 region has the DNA TGTGCCTGGATGCCTACGGACAGGGGGCGGGAGCAGTACTTC.

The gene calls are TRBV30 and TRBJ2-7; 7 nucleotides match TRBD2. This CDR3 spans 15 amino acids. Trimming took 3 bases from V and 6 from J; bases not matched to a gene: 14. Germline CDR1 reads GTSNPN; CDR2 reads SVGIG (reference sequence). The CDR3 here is CAWRTPEIGRAEQYF. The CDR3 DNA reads TGTGCCTGGAGGACCCCCGAAATTGGGAGGGCCGAGCAGTACTTC.

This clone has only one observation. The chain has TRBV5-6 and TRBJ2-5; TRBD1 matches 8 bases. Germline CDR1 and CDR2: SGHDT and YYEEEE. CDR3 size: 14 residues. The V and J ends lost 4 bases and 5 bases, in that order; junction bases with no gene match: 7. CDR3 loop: CASSVQGGSETQYF. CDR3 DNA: TGTGCCAGCAGCGTACAGGGGGGCAGCGAGACCCAGTACTTC.

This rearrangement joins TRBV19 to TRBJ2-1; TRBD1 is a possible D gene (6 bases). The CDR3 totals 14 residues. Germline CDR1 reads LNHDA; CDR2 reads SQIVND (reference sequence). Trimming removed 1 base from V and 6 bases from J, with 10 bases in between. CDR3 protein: CASSIVQGINEQFF. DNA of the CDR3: TGTGCCAGTAGTATAGTACAGGGTATCAATGAGCAGTTCTTC. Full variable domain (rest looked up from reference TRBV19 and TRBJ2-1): DGGITQSPKYLFRKEGQNVTLSCEQNLNHDAMYWYRQDPGQGLRLIYYSQIVNDFQKGDIAEGYSVSREKKESFPLTVTSAQKNPTAFYLCASSIVQGINEQFFGPGTRLTVL.

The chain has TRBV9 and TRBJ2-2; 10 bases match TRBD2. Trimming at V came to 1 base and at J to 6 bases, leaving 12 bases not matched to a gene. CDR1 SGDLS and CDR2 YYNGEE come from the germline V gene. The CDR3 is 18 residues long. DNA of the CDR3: TGTGCCAGCAGCGTACTCGGGCTAGCGGGGGCCTTTGCCGGGGAGCTGTTTTTT. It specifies CASSVLGLAGAFAGELFF.

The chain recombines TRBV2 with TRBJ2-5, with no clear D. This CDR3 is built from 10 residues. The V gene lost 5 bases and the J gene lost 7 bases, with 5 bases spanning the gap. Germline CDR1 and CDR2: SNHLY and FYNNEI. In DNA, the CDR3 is TGTGCCAGCAGTCAGGCGACCCAGTACTTC. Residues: CASSQATQYF.

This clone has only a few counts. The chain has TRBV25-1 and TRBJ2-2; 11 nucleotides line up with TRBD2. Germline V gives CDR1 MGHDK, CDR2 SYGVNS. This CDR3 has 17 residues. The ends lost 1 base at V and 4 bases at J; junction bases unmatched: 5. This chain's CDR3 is CASSESLGTSGTGELFF. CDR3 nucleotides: TGTGCCAGCAGTGAATCCCTCGGGACTAGCGGCACCGGGGAGCTGTTTTTT.

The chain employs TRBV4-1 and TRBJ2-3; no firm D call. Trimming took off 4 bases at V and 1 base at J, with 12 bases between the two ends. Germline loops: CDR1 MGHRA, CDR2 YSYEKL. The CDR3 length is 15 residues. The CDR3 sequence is CASSLGQVGTDTQYF. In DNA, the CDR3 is TGCGCCAGCAGCCTCGGCCAGGTGGGCACAGATACGCAGTATTTT.

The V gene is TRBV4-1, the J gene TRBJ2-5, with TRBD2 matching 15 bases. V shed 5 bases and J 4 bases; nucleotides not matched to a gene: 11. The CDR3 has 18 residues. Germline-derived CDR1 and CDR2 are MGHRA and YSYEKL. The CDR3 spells CASSGGLAGGPHGETQYF. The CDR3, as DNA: TGCGCCAGCAGCGGGGGACTAGCGGGAGGCCCACATGGAGAGACCCAGTACTTC.

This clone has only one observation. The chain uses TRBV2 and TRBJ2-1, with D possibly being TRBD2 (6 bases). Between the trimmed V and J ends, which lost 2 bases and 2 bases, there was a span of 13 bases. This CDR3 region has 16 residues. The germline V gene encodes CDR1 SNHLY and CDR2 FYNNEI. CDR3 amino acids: CASSELGAGPYNEQFF. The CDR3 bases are TGTGCCAGCAGTGAATTAGGGGCGGGACCCTACAATGAGCAGTTCTTC.

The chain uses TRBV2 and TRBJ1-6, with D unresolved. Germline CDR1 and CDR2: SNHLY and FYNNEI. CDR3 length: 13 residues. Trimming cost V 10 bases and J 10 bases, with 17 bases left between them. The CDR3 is CAIPIEGQSPLHF. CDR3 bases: TGTGCCATCCCGATCGAGGGTCAATCACCCCTCCACTTT.

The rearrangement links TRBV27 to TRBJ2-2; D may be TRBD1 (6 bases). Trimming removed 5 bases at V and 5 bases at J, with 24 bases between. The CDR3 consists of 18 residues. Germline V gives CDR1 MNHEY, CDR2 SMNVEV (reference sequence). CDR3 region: CASSPRSGTSRKTGELFF. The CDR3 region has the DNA TGTGCCAGCAGTCCGCGCTCCGGGACATCACGTAAGACCGGGGAGCTGTTTTTT.

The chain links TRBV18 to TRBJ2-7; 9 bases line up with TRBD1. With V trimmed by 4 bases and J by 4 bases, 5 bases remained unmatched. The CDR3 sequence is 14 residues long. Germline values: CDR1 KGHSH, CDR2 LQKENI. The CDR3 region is CASSLRQGEYEQYF. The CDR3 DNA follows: TGTGCCAGCTCACTTAGACAGGGGGAGTACGAGCAGTACTTC.

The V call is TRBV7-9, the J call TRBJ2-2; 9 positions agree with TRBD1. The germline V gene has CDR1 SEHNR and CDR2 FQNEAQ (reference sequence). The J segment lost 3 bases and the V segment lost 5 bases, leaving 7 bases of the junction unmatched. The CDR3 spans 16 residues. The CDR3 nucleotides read TGTGCCAGCAGCCTTCCCGACAGGGGGGACACCGGGGAGCTGTTTTTT. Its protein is CASSLPDRGDTGELFF.

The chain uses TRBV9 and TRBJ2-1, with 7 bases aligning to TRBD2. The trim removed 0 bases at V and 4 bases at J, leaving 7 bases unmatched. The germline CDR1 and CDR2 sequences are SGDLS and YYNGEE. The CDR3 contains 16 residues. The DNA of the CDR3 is TGTGCCAGCAGCGTAGGTGGCCTAGCGGAATACAATGAGCAGTTCTTC. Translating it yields CASSVGGLAEYNEQFF.

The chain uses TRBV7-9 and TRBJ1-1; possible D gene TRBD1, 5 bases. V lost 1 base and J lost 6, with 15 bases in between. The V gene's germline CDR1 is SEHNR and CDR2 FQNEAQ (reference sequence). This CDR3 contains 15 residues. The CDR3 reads CASSLVTGGSPEAFF. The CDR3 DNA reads TGTGCCAGCAGCTTAGTAACGGGGGGTAGCCCTGAAGCTTTCTTT. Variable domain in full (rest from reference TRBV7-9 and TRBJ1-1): DTGVSQNPRHKITKRGQNVTFRCDPISEHNRLYWYRQTLGQGPEFLTYFQNEAQLEKSRLLSDRFSAERPKGSFSTLEIQRTEQGDSAMYLCASSLVTGGSPEAFFGQGTRLTVV.

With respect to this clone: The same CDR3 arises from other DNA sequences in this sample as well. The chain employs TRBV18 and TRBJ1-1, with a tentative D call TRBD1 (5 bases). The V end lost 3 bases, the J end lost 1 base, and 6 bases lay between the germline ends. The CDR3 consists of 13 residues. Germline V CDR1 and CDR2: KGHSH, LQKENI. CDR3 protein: CASSPGQNTEAFF. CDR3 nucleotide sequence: TGTGCCAGCTCACCCGGACAGAACACTGAAGCTTTCTTT.

The chain's CDR3 is CASSLWDSYRSGANVLTF. The CDR3, as DNA: TGTGCCAGCAGCTTATGGGACAGCTATAGGTCTGGGGCCAACGTCCTGACTTTC. The chain employs TRBV7-9 and TRBJ2-6; 7 bases match TRBD1. This CDR3 contains 18 residues. In germline, CDR1 is SEHNR, CDR2 FQNEAQ (reference sequence). V shed 2 bases and J 1 base; nucleotides not matched to a gene: 8. The whole variable domain, remainder taken from reference TRBV7-9 and TRBJ2-6, is DTGVSQNPRHKITKRGQNVTFRCDPISEHNRLYWYRQTLGQGPEFLTYFQNEAQLEKSRLLSDRFSAERPKGSFSTLEIQRTEQGDSAMYLCASSLWDSYRSGANVLTFGAGSRLTVL.

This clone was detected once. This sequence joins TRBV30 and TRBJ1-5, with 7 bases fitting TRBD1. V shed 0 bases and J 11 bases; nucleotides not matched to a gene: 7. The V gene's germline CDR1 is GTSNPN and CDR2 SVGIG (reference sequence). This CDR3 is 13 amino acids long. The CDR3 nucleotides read TGTGCCTGGAGTGTACAGGGGATTAAGGCCCAGCATTTT. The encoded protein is CAWSVQGIKAQHF. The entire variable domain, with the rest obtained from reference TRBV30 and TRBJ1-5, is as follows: SQTIHQWPATLVQPVGSPLSLECTVEGTSNPNLYWYRQAAGRGLQLLFYSVGIGQISSEVPQNLSASRPQDRQFILSSKKLLLSDSGFYLCAWSVQGIKAQHFGDGTRLSIL.

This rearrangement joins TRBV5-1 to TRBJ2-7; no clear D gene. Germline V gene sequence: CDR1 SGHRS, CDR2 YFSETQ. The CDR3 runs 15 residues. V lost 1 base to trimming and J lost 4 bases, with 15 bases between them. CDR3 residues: CASSLSPGDVYEQYF. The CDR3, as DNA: TGCGCCAGCAGCTTGTCTCCGGGTGACGTGTACGAGCAGTACTTC.